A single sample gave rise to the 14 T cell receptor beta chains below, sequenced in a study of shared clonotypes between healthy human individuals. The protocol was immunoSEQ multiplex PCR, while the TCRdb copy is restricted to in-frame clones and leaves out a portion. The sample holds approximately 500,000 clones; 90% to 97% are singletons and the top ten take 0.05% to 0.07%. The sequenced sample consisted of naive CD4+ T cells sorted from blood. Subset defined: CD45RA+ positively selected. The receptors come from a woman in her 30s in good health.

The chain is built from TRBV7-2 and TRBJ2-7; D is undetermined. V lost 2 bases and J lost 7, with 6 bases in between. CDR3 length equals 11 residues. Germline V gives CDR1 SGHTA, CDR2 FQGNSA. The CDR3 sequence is CASSLREEQYF. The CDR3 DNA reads TGTGCCAGCAGCTTAAGAGAGGAGCAGTACTTC.

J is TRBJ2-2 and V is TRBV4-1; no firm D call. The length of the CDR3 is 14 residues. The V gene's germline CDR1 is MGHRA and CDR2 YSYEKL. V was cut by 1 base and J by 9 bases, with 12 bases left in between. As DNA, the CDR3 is TGCGCCAGCAGCCAAGGACCAAATTCCCGGGAGCTGTTTTTT. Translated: CASSQGPNSRELFF.

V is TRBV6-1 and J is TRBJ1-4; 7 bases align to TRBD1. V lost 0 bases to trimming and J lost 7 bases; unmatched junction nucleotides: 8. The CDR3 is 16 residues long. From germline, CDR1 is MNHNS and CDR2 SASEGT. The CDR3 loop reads CASSEALQGGIEKLFF. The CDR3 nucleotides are TGTGCCAGCAGTGAAGCGCTTCAGGGGGGCATTGAAAAACTGTTTTTT.

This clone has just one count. The CDR3 protein is CASTSSGTSQPQHF. DNA for the CDR3: TGTGCCAGCACTTCCTCAGGGACAAGTCAGCCCCAGCATTTT. The chain recombines TRBV2 with TRBJ1-5; TRBD1 is a possible D gene (6 bases). The CDR3 extends over 14 amino acids. Trimming removed 7 bases at V and 6 bases at J, with 16 bases between. Germline CDR1 is SNHLY and CDR2 is FYNNEI.

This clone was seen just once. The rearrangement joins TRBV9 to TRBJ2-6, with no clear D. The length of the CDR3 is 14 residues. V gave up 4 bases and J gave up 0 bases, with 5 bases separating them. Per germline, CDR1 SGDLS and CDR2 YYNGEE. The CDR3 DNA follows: TGTGCCAGCAGCCCCACCTCTGGGGCCAACGTCCTGACTTTC. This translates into CASSPTSGANVLTF.

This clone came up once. CDR3 in amino acids: CASSYRDSSNQPQHF. The DNA of the CDR3 is TGTGCCAGCAGTTACCGGGACAGTAGCAATCAGCCCCAGCATTTT. The chain is built from TRBV28 and TRBJ1-5; 7 nucleotides agree with TRBD1. Trimming at V came to 4 bases and at J to 0 bases, leaving 3 bases not matched to a gene. Germline lookup yields CDR1 MDHEN and CDR2 SYDVKM. The CDR3 loop spans 15 amino acids.

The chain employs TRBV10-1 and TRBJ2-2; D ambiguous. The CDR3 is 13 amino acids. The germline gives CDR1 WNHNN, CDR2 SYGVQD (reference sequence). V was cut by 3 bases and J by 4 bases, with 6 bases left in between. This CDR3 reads CASSEGPTGELFF. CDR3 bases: TGCGCCAGCAGTGAAGGTCCCACCGGGGAGCTGTTTTTT.

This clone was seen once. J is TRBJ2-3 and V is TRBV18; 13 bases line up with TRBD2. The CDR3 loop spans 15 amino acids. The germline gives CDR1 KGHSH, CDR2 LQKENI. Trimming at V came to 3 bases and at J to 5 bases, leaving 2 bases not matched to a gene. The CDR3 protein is CASSPGLAGLDTQYF. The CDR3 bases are TGTGCCAGCTCACCGGGACTAGCGGGACTAGATACGCAGTATTTT.

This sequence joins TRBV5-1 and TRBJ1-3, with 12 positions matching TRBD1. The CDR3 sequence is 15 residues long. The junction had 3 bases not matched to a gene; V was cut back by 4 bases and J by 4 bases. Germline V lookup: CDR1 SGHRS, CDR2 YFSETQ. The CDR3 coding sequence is TGCGCCAGCAGCGCCGGGACAGGGGGCGGAAACACCATATATTTT. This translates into CASSAGTGGGNTIYF. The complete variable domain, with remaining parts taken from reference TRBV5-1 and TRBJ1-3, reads KAGVTQTPRYLIKTRGQQVTLSCSPISGHRSVSWYQQTPGQGLQFLFEYFSETQRNKGNFPGRFSGRQFSNSRSEMNVSTLELGDSALYLCASSAGTGGGNTIYFGEGSWLTVV.

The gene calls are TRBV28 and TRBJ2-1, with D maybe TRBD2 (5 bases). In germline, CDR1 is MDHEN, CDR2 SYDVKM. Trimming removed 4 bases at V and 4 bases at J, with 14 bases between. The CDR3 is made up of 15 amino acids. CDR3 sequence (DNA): TGTGCCAGCAGTTCGGGCGGACTGGAGTACAATGAGCAGTTCTTC. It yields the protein CASSSGGLEYNEQFF.

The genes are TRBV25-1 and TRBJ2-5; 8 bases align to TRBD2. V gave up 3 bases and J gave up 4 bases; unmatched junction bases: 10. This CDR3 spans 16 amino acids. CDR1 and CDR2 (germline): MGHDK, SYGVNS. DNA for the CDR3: TGTGCCAGCAGTGATAGCGGGACGCCGGGGGCAGAGACCCAGTACTTC. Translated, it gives CASSDSGTPGAETQYF.

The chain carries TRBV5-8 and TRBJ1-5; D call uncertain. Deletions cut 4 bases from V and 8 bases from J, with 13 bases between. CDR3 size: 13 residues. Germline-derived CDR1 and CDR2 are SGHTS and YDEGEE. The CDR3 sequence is CASSTASPEPQHF. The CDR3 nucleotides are TGTGCCAGCAGCACAGCCAGCCCGGAGCCCCAGCATTTT.

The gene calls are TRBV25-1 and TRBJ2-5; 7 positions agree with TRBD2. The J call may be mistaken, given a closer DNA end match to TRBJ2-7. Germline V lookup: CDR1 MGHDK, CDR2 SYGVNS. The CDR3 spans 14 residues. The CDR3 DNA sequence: TGTGCCAGCAGTGATTCGGGGGGACCCTACGAGCAGTACTTC. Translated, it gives CASSDSGGPYEQYF.

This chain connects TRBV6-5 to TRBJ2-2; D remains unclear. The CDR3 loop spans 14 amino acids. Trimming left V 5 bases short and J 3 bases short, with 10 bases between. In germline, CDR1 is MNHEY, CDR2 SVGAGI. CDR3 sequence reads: CASSSRPYTGELFF. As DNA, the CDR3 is TGTGCCAGCAGTAGTCGACCATACACCGGGGAGCTGTTTTTT.